The clone carrying this TCR beta chain was counted many times. Its antigen is currently unknown. Germline CDR1 is SGDLS and CDR2 is YYNGEE. With 5 bases removed from V and 5 bases from J, the gap between germline ends came to 13 bases. The CDR3 extends over 13 amino acids. The data are from a study of blood T cells in healthy people across ages. Study-level information: Template switching retrieved approximately one barcoded beta molecule for each two T cells. Whole-study findings and limits: Any changes in expanded clonotypes were possibly confounded, as donor CMV status remained unknown. From one million sequenced T cells, diversity estimates were lower bounds.

PCR was performed a second time for roughly 7 to 12 cycles using a sample-barcoded 5' primer and a J-beta primer mix. TCRdb reprocessed the 5' RACE reads with MiXCR, giving one entry per CDR3 protein. The sample has about 670,000 distinct CDR3 sequences; approximately 52% are singletons. Every sample yielded at least 6.5 million isolated PBMCs. Sequencing input: blood. The rearrangement uses TRBV9 and TRBJ2-5; D gene uncertain. The receptor was isolated from a woman aged 80 or over in good health. The CDR3 loop reads CASSARSTETQYF. CDR3 DNA: TGTGCCAGCAGTGCCCGGTCAACGGAGACCCAGTACTTC.